This T cell receptor (beta chain) was observed in a study of shared clonotypes between healthy human individuals. CDR1 SGHAT and CDR2 FQNNGV come from the germline V gene. The CDR3 is made up of 15 amino acids. V gave up 5 bases and J gave up 3 bases; unmatched junction bases: 7. Free of recent acute infections or vaccinations, the donors were healthy HIV-negative adults. The protocol was immunoSEQ multiplex PCR, while the TCRdb copy is restricted to in-frame clones and leaves out a portion. Of around 2.3 million clones listed, approximately 94% are singletons. The material sequenced was naive CD4+ T cells sorted from blood. Stated subset: CD45RA+ positively selected. The receptor was derived from a man aged 18 to 30 in good health. This chain joins TRBV11-2 and TRBJ1-1; 9 bases align to TRBD1. The CDR3 is CASSRGQGQYTEAFF. The DNA of the CDR3 is TGTGCCAGCAGCCGAGGACAGGGGCAATACACTGAAGCTTTCTTT.